This TCR beta chain was retrieved from a study of CD8 T cells in Susac syndrome. Study overall: Patients with Susac syndrome had blood drawn and were at that point therapy-naive, on corticosteroids, or on intravenous immunoglobulin alone.

The CDR3 is 15 residues long. V lost 4 bases, J lost 6 bases, and 19 bases lay in between. Germline lookup yields CDR1 SGDLS and CDR2 YYNGEE. A quantity of about 0.45 to 1 ug RNA underwent reverse transcription using random hexamers. TCRdb re-called the immunoSEQ multiplex PCR reads with MiXCR, one entry per CDR3 protein. The sample contains roughly 150,000 distinct CDR3 sequences, 85% to 95% of which appear only once. Sequenced: CD4+ T cells from PBMCs. This clonotype originated in a human donor with Susac syndrome. This chain joins TRBV9 and TRBJ1-2, with TRBD1 as a possible D gene (5 bases). The CDR3 loop is CASSLQVAPRDGYTF. The CDR3 coding sequence is TGTGCCAGCAGCTTACAGGTGGCGCCCCGGGATGGCTACACCTTC.